The 18 T cell receptor beta chains presented below share a single source sample, sequenced in a study of cytomegalovirus exposure and HLA in healthy donors. The PCR ran on 60 Vbeta and 13 Jbeta primers. The method was immunoSEQ multiplex PCR; TCRdb's version includes in-frame clones alone and lacks a portion of them. The sample lists more than 120,000 clones; roughly 80% were seen once. What was sequenced was PBMCs. The receptors were sampled from a woman aged 25 to 45 in good health and CMV-seronegative.

J is TRBJ2-3 and V is TRBV5-4; no reliable D call. The CDR3 is 13 residues long. CDR1 and CDR2 from the germline V gene are SGHNT and YYREEE (reference sequence). The germline V and J ends were trimmed by 0 bases and 5 bases, with 7 bases remaining between them. CDR3 DNA: TGTGCCAGCAGCTTGGTAGCAAGAGATACGCAGTATTTT. Translated: CASSLVARDTQYF.

V and J are TRBV10-1 and TRBJ2-2; a possible D gene is TRBD2 (6 bases). Germline CDR1 is WNHNN and CDR2 is SYGVQD (reference sequence). V lost 8 bases and J lost 2, with 9 bases in between. This CDR3 is 13 amino acids long. CDR3 DNA: TGCGCCAGCGGAGGGGTAAACACCGGGGAGCTGTTTTTT. It translates to CASGGVNTGELFF.

The V and J genes are TRBV7-9 and TRBJ2-3; perhaps TRBD2 as D (6 bases). The CDR3 length is 14 residues. Germline V lookup: CDR1 SEHNR, CDR2 FQNEAQ (reference sequence). V was trimmed by 8 bases and J by 4 bases, leaving 16 bases between them. The CDR3 DNA reads TGTGCCAGCGGGAGGCGCGGGCGGGCAGATACGCAGTATTTT. This codes for CASGRRGRADTQYF.

The V and J genes are TRBV7-9 and TRBJ2-7; TRBD1 matches at 8 bases. V dropped 5 bases and J dropped 5; count of bases not matched to a gene: 5. The CDR3 length is 13 residues. Per the germline V gene, CDR1 is SEHNR and CDR2 is FQNEAQ (reference sequence). The CDR3 DNA follows: TGTGCCAGCAGCCGACAGGGGAGCAACGAGCAGTACTTC. Its translation: CASSRQGSNEQYF.

This clone appeared a few times. V usage is TRBV10-2 and J usage is TRBJ2-2, with D perhaps matching TRBD1 (5 bases). Trimming shortened V by 0 bases and J by 0 bases, and 8 bases separated the two germline ends. This CDR3 has 16 residues. CDR1 is WSHSY and CDR2 is SAAADI in the germline V gene. The CDR3 DNA reads as TGCGCCAGCAGTGAGTCGGCAGGGACGAACACCGGGGAGCTGTTTTTT. It codes for CASSESAGTNTGELFF.

There are a few counts of this clone. J is TRBJ2-5 and V is TRBV6-1; possibly TRBD1 for D (6 bases). CDR1 is MNHNS and CDR2 is SASEGT in the germline V gene. CDR3 size: 15 residues. V lost 2 bases to trimming and J lost 3 bases, with 13 bases between them. This CDR3 reads CASSEIAGAEETQYF. In DNA, the CDR3 is TGTGCCAGCAGTGAAATAGCAGGGGCGGAAGAGACCCAGTACTTC.

In the case of this clone: The junction shows a germline mismatch at one end, possibly a read error. The chain combines TRBV15 with TRBJ2-7; 7 positions match TRBD2. Germline values: CDR1 LNHNV, CDR2 YYDKDF (reference sequence). The CDR3 consists of 14 residues. CDR3: CATSTRGSGYEQHF. The CDR3 DNA is TGTGCCACCAGCACCCGCGGGAGCGGGTACGAGCAGCACTTC.

In the case of this clone: A junction boundary mismatches the germline segment, possibly from a read error. The CDR3 spells CASAKLWDSPNTGAFF. The CDR3 DNA follows: TGTGCCAGCGCGAAATTATGGGACAGTCCGAACACTGGAGCTTTCTTT. The chain has TRBV5-4 and TRBJ1-1, with TRBD1 matching over 7 bases. Germline CDR1 and CDR2: SGHNT and YYREEE (reference sequence). This CDR3 is 16 amino acids long.

The chain has TRBV29-1 and TRBJ2-7; possibly TRBD2 for D (6 bases). CDR1 is SQVTM and CDR2 is ANQGSEA in the germline V gene. V was pared by 7 bases and J by 2 bases, with 12 bases between. The CDR3 loop spans 12 amino acids. The CDR3 nucleotides read TGCAGCGCCTCTCCGGGAGCCTACGAGCAGTACTTC. Protein product: CSASPGAYEQYF.

This clone was seen a single time. V and J are TRBV5-5 and TRBJ2-3, with 10 bases matching TRBD1. J lost 0 bases, V lost 1 base, and 11 bases had no gene match. This CDR3 spans 19 amino acids. In germline, CDR1 is SGHKS, CDR2 YYEKEE (reference sequence). The CDR3 is CASSLSGTGAFSSTDTQYF. The DNA of the CDR3 is TGTGCCAGCAGCTTGTCCGGGACAGGGGCCTTCTCTAGCACAGATACGCAGTATTTT.

V and J are TRBV2 and TRBJ1-3; weak D call: TRBD1 (6 bases). CDR1 and CDR2 (germline): SNHLY, FYNNEI. The germline V and J ends were trimmed by 9 bases and 3 bases, with 12 bases remaining between them. There are 13 residues in the CDR3. Here the CDR3 DNA reads TGTGCCAGAACACAGGGTGGTGGAAACACCATATATTTT. It encodes CARTQGGGNTIYF.

The chain couples TRBV6-5 to TRBJ2-1; D gene ambiguous. Germline V gene lookup returns CDR1 MNHEY and CDR2 SVGAGI. This CDR3 contains 15 residues. V shed 3 bases and J shed 2 bases, with 11 bases lying between them. The CDR3 is CASSYSPQPYNEQFF. CDR3 bases: TGTGCCAGCAGTTATTCACCACAGCCCTACAATGAGCAGTTCTTC.

This chain joins TRBV4-3 and TRBJ2-1; D possibly corresponds to TRBD1 (6 bases). The V gene lost 1 base and the J gene lost 0 bases, with 13 bases spanning the gap. This CDR3 comprises 17 residues. Germline loops: CDR1 LGHNA, CDR2 YSLEER. CDR3 loop: CASSQGAGGSSYNEQFF. The CDR3 nucleotides are TGCGCCAGCAGCCAAGGTGCTGGGGGCAGCTCCTACAATGAGCAGTTCTTC.

The chain has TRBV5-4 and TRBJ1-2, with 9 bases identical to TRBD1. V was clipped by 4 bases and J by 2 bases; unmatched bases: 6. Germline loops: CDR1 SGHNT, CDR2 YYREEE (reference sequence). CDR3 size: 15 residues. The CDR3 spells CASSAGTGKNYGYTF. CDR3 in DNA: TGTGCCAGCAGCGCCGGGACAGGGAAAAACTATGGCTACACCTTC.

The V call is TRBV7-2, the J call TRBJ2-1, with 10 positions matching TRBD2. From germline, CDR1 is SGHTA and CDR2 FQGNSA. With 0 bases clipped from V and 4 bases from J, the junction kept 6 bases outside the gene matches. The CDR3 contains 17 residues. In DNA, the CDR3 is TGTGCCAGCAGCTTAGCTTCTAGCGGGGGCCCTTACAATGAGCAGTTCTTC. Translated: CASSLASSGGPYNEQFF. The variable domain in full, with the rest retrieved from reference TRBV7-2 and TRBJ2-1, is GAGVSQSPSNKVTEKGKDVELRCDPISGHTALYWYRQSLGQGLEFLIYFQGNSAPDKSGLPSDRFSAERTGGSVSTLTIQRTQQEDSAVYLCASSLASSGGPYNEQFFGPGTRLTVL.

The J gene is TRBJ1-5, the V gene TRBV10-3; 9 bases map to TRBD1. Per germline, CDR1 ENHRY and CDR2 SYGVKD. V gave up 3 bases and J gave up 7 bases; unmatched junction bases: 10. The CDR3 is made up of 16 amino acids. The CDR3 DNA reads as TGTGCCATCAGTGACTTCGGGGGACAGGGTGACCAGCCCCAGCATTTT. This codes for CAISDFGGQGDQPQHF.

This rearrangement joins TRBV15 to TRBJ2-7, with 9 bases identical to TRBD1. The CDR3 extends over 17 amino acids. The junction had 13 bases not matched to a gene; V was cut back by 3 bases and J by 4 bases. Germline values: CDR1 LNHNV, CDR2 YYDKDF (reference sequence). Written as DNA, the CDR3 is TGTGCCACCAGCAGCCGGACCGCCGGGACAGGGTTTTACGAGCAGTACTTC. This gives the protein CATSSRTAGTGFYEQYF.

The rearrangement links TRBV11-2 to TRBJ1-1; TRBD1 is a possible D gene (6 bases). The germline V and J ends were trimmed by 0 bases and 0 bases, with 20 bases remaining between them. Germline V gives CDR1 SGHAT, CDR2 FQNNGV. The CDR3 covers 19 residues. CDR3 sequence (DNA): TGTGCCAGCAGCTTAGACACTTCGGGGGGCGGCCTTATGAACACTGAAGCTTTCTTT. Amino acid sequence: CASSLDTSGGGLMNTEAFF.